This TCR beta chain was observed in a study of T-cell reconstitution after alpha-beta-depleted transplantation in children. Unique molecular identifiers were used in preparing the TCRbeta library. TCRdb re-called the PCR reads through MiXCR, storing one row per CDR3 protein. Of about 240,000 distinct CDR3 sequences in the sample, 25% are singletons; the top ten hold 2.6%. Germline CDR1 reads SQVTM; CDR2 reads ANQGSEA. This CDR3 region has 15 residues. V trimming: 4 bases; J trimming: 7 bases; junction bases outside the gene matches: 7. This clonotype showed up many times. The sample was PBMCs, taken before TCRalphabeta/CD19-depleted stem cell transplant. The genes are TRBV29-1 and TRBJ2-1, with 13 bases aligning to TRBD2. This clonotype was sampled from a girl aged 2 to 9 with Fanconi anemia, due to receive a stem cell transplant. The CDR3 DNA reads TGCAGCGTTGTGACACTAGCGGGAGGGCCTAATGAGCAGTTCTTC. It specifies CSVVTLAGGPNEQFF.